This is a list of T cell receptor beta chains from one sample in a study of T-cell reconstitution after alpha-beta-depleted transplantation in children. TCRdb processed the PCR reads anew with MiXCR; each CDR3 protein has one entry. The top ten clones hold 4.5% to 7% of a sample with around 400,000 distinct CDR3 sequences, 11% of them seen once. This specimen consisted of PBMCs from the stem cell graft donor, obtained from the stem cell graft. The receptors derive from a human donor who donated a stem cell graft to a child with acute myeloid leukemia. The CDR3 runs from the conserved cysteine through the conserved F or W.

CDR3 protein	CDR3 length	V gene	J gene
CASSQVPGEYNEQFF	15	TRBV4-3	TRBJ2-1
CSVDQGLNTEAFF	13	TRBV29-1	TRBJ1-1
CASSPLTGAGETQYF	15	TRBV11-2	TRBJ2-5
CASSSDANSNQPQHF	15	TRBV2	TRBJ1-5
CASRRTGVYGYTF	13	TRBV12-3/TRBV12-4	TRBJ1-2
CASSLKETPPVYEQYF	16	TRBV7-9	TRBJ2-7
CASSLGSGQGETQYF	15	TRBV7-7	TRBJ2-5
CASSLRGGGGTDTQYF	16	TRBV7-2	TRBJ2-3
CASSQETESYNEQFF	15	TRBV4-3	TRBJ2-1
CASSGQEHTGELFF	14	TRBV12-3/TRBV12-4	TRBJ2-2
CASSLFHGGGYNEQFF	16	TRBV7-6	TRBJ2-1
CSVKGRLNTEAFF	13	TRBV29-1	TRBJ1-1
CASSYGGSNTEAFF	14	TRBV6-5	TRBJ1-1
CASSQGLAVVTQYF	14	TRBV6-1	TRBJ2-5
CSARGTSGIQETQYF	15	TRBV20-1	TRBJ2-5
CSANAGGRENEQFF	14	TRBV20-1	TRBJ2-1
CASSLAVYEQFF	12	TRBV7-2	TRBJ2-1
CASSYSGVGGTGSYNEQFF	19	TRBV6-2/TRBV6-3	TRBJ2-1
CASSFTGGAGELFF	14	TRBV27	TRBJ2-2
CAWMGPSGRYNEQFF	15	TRBV30	TRBJ2-1
CACQPTGTGDEQYF	14	TRBV30	TRBJ2-7
CSASYRVVGTQYF	13	TRBV20-1	TRBJ2-3
CASSVVSGPQYF	12	TRBV9	TRBJ2-3
CASSLSGTGTQYF	13	TRBV27	TRBJ2-5
CSATDRELYSNQPQHF	16	TRBV20-1	TRBJ1-5
CASSPFSGSPYGEQFF	16	TRBV18	TRBJ2-1
CASSQTGIGTDTQYF	15	TRBV4-1	TRBJ2-3
CASSLGAVNNYGYTF	15	TRBV5-1	TRBJ1-2
CASSLEATGREQYF	14	TRBV7-9	TRBJ2-7
CSAPSEASTDTQYF	14	TRBV29-1	TRBJ2-3
CASSLGTGQFSGNTIYF	17	TRBV7-8	TRBJ1-3
CSARDYSTSGEGYNEQFF	18	TRBV20-1	TRBJ2-1
CASSSSDFYEQYF	13	TRBV5-4	TRBJ2-7
CAWRASNEQFF	11	TRBV30	TRBJ2-1
CASSFYSTGHPSTDTQYF	18	TRBV5-1	TRBJ2-3
CSARDGSRTENTEAFF	16	TRBV20-1	TRBJ1-1
CASSPSRSEQYF	12	TRBV12-3/TRBV12-4	TRBJ2-7
CASSPLEHQPQHF	13	TRBV12-3/TRBV12-4	TRBJ1-5
CASSPITRSTNTGELFF	17	TRBV9	TRBJ2-2
CASSLAGLGYGYTF	14	TRBV12-3/TRBV12-4	TRBJ1-2
CASSRDWKETQYF	13	TRBV5-1	TRBJ2-5
CASSEPGELFF	11	TRBV12-5	TRBJ2-2
CASSFNHEQFF	11	TRBV5-4	TRBJ2-1
CASSLALRPGTSGGNTGNEQFF	22	TRBV11-1	TRBJ2-1
CASSLGGWDRVNNSPLHF	18	TRBV5-1	TRBJ1-6
CASSLQGYSDTQYF	14	TRBV7-2	TRBJ2-3
CASSLTGSAGELFF	14	TRBV12-3/TRBV12-4	TRBJ2-2
CASSPQGPNSPLHF	14	TRBV12-3/TRBV12-4	TRBJ1-6
CASSLSGTTQETQYF	15	TRBV5-1	TRBJ2-5
CASSNTPGAYEQYF	14	TRBV7-6	TRBJ2-7
CASSLLNPGNTIYF	14	TRBV5-6	TRBJ1-3
CAISESRQRGDQPQHF	16	TRBV10-3	TRBJ1-5
CASSLELRYPGELFF	15	TRBV11-2	TRBJ2-2
CASSVEGMQPQHF	13	TRBV9	TRBJ1-5
CASSLIRVGRDTQYF	15	TRBV7-8	TRBJ2-3
CSAVGGTGLETQYF	14	TRBV20-1	TRBJ2-5
CSASSASRNTGELFF	15	TRBV20-1	TRBJ2-2
CSARDLSANTGELFF	15	TRBV20-1	TRBJ2-2
CSALDRGRETQYF	13	TRBV20-1	TRBJ2-5